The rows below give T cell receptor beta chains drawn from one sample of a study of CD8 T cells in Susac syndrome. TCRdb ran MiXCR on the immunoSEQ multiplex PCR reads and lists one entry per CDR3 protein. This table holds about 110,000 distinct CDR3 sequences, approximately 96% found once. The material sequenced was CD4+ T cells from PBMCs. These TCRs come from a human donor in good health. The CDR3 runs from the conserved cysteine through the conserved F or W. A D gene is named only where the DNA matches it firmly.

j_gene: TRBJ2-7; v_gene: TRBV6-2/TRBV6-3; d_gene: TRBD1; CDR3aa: CASSYWTGNEQYF
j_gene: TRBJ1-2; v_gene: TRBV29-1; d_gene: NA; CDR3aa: CSVEDLGQVGGYTF
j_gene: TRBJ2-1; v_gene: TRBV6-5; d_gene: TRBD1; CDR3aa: CASTGDRSSYNEQFF
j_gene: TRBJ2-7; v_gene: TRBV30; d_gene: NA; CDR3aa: CAWSGQHGYSYEQYF
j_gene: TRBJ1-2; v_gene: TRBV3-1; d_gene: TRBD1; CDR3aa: CASSQEGDRGGYTF
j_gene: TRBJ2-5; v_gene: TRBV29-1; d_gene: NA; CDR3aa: CSVEYSQETQYF
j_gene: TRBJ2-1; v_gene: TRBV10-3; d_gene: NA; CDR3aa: CAISPGTSPYNEQFF
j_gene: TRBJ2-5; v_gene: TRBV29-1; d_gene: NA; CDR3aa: CSVERETQYF
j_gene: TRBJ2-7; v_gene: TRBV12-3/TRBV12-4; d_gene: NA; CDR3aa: CASSLDRVSYEQYF
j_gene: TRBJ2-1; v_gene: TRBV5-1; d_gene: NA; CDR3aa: CASSLGGSGPYNEQFF
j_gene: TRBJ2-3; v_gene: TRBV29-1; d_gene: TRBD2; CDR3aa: CSVGVAGSGTQYF
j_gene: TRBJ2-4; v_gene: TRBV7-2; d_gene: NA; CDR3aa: CASSTGTTQNIQYF
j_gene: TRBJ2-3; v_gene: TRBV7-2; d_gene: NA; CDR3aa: CASSLGAAPSRDTQYF
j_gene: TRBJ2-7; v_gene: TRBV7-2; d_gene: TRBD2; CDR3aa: CASSPRGTSGIGEQYF
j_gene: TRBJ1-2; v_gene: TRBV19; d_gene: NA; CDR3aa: CASSTWTDPNYGYTF
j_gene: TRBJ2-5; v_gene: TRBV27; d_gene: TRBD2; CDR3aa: CASKGSGRAEETQYF
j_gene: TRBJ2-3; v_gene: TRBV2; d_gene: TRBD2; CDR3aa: CAGASGGITDTQYF
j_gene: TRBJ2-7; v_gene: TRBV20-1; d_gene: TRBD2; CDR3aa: CSAQSSGSIYEQYF
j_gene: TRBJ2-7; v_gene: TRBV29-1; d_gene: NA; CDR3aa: CSVHRRDEQYF
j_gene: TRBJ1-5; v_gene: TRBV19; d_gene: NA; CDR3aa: CASSLSLNQPQHF
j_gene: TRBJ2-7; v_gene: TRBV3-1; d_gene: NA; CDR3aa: CASSQGHVTPHEQYF
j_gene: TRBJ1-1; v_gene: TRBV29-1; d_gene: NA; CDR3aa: CSANKAMNTEAFF
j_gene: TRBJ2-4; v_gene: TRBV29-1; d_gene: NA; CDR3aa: CSVEEGLAKNIQYF
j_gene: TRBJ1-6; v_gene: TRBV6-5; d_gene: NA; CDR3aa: CASTPGAGRNSPLHF
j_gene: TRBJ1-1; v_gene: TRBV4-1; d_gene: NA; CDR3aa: CASSQDLGRMNTEAFF
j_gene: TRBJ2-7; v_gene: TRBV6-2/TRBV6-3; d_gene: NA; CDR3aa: CASSDAFPGEQYF
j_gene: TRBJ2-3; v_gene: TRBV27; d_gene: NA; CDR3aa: CASSLGLVADTQYF
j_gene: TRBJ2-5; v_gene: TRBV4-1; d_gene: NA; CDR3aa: CASSQDQDSKKTQYF
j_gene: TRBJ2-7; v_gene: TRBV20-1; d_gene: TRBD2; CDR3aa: CSASGLAEPYEQYF
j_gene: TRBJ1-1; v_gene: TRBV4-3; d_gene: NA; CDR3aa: CASSQELGNTEAFF
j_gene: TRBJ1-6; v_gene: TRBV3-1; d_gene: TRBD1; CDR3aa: CASSLGTGGNSPLHF
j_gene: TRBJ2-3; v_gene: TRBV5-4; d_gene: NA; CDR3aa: CASTPGLVGTDTQYF
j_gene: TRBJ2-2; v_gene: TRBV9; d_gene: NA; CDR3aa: CASSARRAGGELFF
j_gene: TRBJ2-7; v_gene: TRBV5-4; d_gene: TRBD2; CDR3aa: CASSVGSGRGGYEQYF
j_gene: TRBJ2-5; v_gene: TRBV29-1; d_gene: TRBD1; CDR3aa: CSVTRTGRETQYF
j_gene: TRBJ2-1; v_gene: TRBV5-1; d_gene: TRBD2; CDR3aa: CASQTGRGSYNEQFF
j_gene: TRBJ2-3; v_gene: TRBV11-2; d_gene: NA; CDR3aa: CASSPIRGRTDTQYF
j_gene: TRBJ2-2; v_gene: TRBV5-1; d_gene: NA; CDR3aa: CASSRLFTAGELFF
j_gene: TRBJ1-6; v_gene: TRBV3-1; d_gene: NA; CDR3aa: CASKSRDKYNSPLHF
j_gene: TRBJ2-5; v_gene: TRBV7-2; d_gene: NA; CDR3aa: CASSSGQRRGQETQYF
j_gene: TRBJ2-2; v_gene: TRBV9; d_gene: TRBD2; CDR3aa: CASSVAPSGTNTGELFF
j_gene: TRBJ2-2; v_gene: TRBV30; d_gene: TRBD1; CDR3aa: CAWSTTGGTGELFF
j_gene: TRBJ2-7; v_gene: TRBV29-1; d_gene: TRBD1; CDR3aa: CSVAGQGSTYEQYF
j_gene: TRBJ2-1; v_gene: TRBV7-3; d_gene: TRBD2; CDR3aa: CASSLAGGPGNEQFF
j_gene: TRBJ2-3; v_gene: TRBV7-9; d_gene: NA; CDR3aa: CASSLGGSGTDTQYF
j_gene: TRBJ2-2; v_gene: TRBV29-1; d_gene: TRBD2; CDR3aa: CSVEPLADDTGELFF
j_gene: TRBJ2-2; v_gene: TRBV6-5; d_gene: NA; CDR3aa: CASSPRGPYTGELFF
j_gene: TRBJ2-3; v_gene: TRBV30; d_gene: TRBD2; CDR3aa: CAWSSSGGFDTQYF
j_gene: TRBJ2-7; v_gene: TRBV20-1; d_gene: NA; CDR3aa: CSASTLGALYCEQYF
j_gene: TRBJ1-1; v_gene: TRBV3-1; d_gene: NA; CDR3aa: CASSQWEDTNTEAFF
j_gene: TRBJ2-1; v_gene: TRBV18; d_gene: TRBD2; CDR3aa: CASSDPGVAGGGSYNEQFF
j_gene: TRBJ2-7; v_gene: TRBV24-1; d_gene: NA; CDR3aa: CATEGTTNGEQYF
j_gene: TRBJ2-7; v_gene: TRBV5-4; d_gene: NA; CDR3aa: CASSPGGDSYEQYF
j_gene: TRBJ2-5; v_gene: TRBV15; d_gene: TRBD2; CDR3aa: CATSRDPSGGARETQYF